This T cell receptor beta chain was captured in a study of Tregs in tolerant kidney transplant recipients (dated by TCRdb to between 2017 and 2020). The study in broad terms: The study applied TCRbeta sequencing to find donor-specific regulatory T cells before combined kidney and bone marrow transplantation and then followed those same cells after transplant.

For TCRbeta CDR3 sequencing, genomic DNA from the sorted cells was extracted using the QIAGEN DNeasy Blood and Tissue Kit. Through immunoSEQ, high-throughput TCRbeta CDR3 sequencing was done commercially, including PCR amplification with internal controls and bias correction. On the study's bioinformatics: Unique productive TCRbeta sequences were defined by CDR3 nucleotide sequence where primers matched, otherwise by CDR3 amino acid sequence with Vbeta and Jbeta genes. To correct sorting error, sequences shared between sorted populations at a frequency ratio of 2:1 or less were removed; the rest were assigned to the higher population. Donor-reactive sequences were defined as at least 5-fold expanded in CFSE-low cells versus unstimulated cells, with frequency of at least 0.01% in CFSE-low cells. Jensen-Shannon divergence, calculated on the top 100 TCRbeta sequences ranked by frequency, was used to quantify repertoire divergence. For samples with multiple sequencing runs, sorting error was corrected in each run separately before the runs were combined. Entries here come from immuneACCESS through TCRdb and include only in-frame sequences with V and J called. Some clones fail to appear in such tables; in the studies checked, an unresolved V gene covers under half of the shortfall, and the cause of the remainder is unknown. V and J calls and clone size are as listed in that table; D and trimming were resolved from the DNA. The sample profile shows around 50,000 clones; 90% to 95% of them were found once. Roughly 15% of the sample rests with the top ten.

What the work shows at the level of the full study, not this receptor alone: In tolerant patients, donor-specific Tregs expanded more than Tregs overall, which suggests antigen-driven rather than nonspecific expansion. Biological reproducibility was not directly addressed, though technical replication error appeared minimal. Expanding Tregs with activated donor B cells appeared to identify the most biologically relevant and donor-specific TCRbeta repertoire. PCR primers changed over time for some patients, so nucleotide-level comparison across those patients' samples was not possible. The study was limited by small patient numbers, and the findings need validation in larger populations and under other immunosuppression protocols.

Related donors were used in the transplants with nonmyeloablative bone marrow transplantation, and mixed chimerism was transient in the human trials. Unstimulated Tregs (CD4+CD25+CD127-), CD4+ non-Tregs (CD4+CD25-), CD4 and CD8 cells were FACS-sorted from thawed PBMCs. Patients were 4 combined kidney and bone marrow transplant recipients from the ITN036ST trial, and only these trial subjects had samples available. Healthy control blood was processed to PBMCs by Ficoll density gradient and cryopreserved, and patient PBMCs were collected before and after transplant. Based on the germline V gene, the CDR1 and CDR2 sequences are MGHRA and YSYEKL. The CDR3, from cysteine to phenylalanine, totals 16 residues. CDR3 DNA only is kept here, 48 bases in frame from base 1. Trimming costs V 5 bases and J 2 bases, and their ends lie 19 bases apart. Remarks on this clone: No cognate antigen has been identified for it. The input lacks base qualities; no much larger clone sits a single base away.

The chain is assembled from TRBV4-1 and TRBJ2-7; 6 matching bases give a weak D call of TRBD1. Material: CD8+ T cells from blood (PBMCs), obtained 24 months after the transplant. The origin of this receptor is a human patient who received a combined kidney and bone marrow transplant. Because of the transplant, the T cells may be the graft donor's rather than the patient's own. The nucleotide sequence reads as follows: TGCGCCAGCAGCTTACACACAGGGTCACAGCCCTACGAGCAGTACTTC. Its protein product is CASSLHTGSQPYEQYF.